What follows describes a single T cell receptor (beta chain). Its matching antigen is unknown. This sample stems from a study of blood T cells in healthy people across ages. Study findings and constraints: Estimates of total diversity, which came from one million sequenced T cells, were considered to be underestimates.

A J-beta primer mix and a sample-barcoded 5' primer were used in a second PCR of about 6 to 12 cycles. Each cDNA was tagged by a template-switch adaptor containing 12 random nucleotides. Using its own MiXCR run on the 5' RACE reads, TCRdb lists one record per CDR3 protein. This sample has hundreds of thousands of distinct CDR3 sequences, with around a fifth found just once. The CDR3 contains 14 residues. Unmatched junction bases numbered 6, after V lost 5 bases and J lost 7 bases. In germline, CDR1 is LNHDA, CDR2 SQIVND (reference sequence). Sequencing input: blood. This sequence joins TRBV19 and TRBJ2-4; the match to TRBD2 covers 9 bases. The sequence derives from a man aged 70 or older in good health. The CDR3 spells CASSSLAGINIQYF. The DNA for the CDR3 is TGTGCCAGTAGTTCCCTAGCGGGAATTAACATTCAGTACTTC.